These 23 T cell receptor beta chains were sequenced from one sample in a study of CD8+ T cells in alopecia areata. Sequencing used cDNA as its template, made by extracting RNA and reverse transcribing it. Sequencing was performed with immunoSEQ multiplex PCR; in TCRdb, only in-frame clones are kept and a portion is missing. This table holds around 190,000 clones, under 80% found once. Treatment indicated: oral pan-JAK inhibitor, 5-10 mg twice daily. The specimen comprised CD4+ T cells sorted from blood, sampled between weeks 49 and 50, from a patient treated with tofacitinib. These receptor sequences come from a human donor with alopecia areata.

The chain combines TRBV29-1 with TRBJ1-2, with D unclear. This CDR3 is built from 12 residues. The V end was cut by 7 bases, the J end by 0 bases, with 9 bases between. The V gene's germline CDR1 is SQVTM and CDR2 ANQGSEA. The CDR3 here is CSARRSNYGYTF. As DNA, the CDR3 is TGCAGCGCTCGCAGGTCTAACTATGGCTACACCTTC.

This clone was counted many times. The J gene is TRBJ2-2, the V gene TRBV5-1; TRBD1 or TRBD2 may be the D gene (5 bases each). The CDR3 covers 16 residues. Germline V gene data show CDR1 as SGHRS and CDR2 as YFSETQ. With 0 bases removed from V and 0 bases from J, the gap between germline ends came to 9 bases. For the CDR3, the DNA is TGCGCCAGCAGCTTGGCTGTGGGGGCGAACACCGGGGAGCTGTTTTTT. Its translation is CASSLAVGANTGELFF.

The DNA of the CDR3 is TGCAGCGTTGACGAGGGGAAGGGCTACACCTTC. Encoded protein: CSVDEGKGYTF. This chain connects TRBV29-1 to TRBJ1-2, with D tentatively TRBD1 (5 bases). Trimming cost V 3 bases and J 8 bases, with 10 bases left between them. Per germline, CDR1 SQVTM and CDR2 ANQGSEA. The CDR3 contains 11 residues.

The V gene is TRBV30, the J gene TRBJ2-5; 7 nucleotides match TRBD1. The germline CDR1 and CDR2 sequences are GTSNPN and SVGIG (reference sequence). The CDR3 has 15 amino acids. V trimming: 1 base; J trimming: 4 bases; junction bases outside the gene matches: 9. CDR3 sequence (DNA): TGTGCCTGGAGTGCCCAGGGACAGCAGGGAGAGACCCAGTACTTC. It yields the protein CAWSAQGQQGETQYF. The full variable domain, rest sourced from reference TRBV30 and TRBJ2-5, is SQTIHQWPATLVQPVGSPLSLECTVEGTSNPNLYWYRQAAGRGLQLLFYSVGIGQISSEVPQNLSASRPQDRQFILSSKKLLLSDSGFYLCAWSAQGQQGETQYFGPGTRLLVL.

The gene calls are TRBV29-1 and TRBJ1-1; D is undetermined. The CDR3 sequence is 11 residues long. Trimming left V 5 bases short and J 6 bases short, with 10 bases between. Germline V gene data show CDR1 as SQVTM and CDR2 as ANQGSEA. The chain's CDR3 is CSVLGRAEAFF. CDR3 DNA: TGCAGCGTTCTAGGGAGGGCTGAAGCTTTCTTT.

The chain has TRBV29-1 and TRBJ1-2; D is unresolved. Germline values: CDR1 SQVTM, CDR2 ANQGSEA. The CDR3 is 13 amino acids. V gave up 0 bases and J gave up 8 bases, with 13 bases separating them. CDR3 bases: TGCAGCGTTGAAGACTCGGGTTCTGGCGGCTACACCTTC. Residues: CSVEDSGSGGYTF.

This clone was seen only a few times. The V and J genes are TRBV10-3 and TRBJ2-5; TRBD1 matches at 9 bases. The CDR3 totals 15 residues. Germline loops: CDR1 ENHRY, CDR2 SYGVKD. J gave up 5 bases and V 1 base, and 5 bases lay outside the gene matches. CDR3 DNA: TGTGCCATCAGTGAGTTGCGGGACAGGGCGGAGACCCAGTACTTC. Its protein product is CAISELRDRAETQYF.

The chain has TRBV2 and TRBJ2-4; 7 bases line up with TRBD1. Trimming took 7 bases from V and 8 from J; bases not matched to a gene: 8. This CDR3 spans 13 amino acids. Per the germline V gene, CDR1 is SNHLY and CDR2 is FYNNEI. CDR3 region: CASTGTVGYIQYF. DNA for the CDR3: TGTGCCAGCACCGGGACAGTAGGATACATTCAGTACTTC.

This clone has just a few counts. V usage is TRBV5-1 and J usage is TRBJ1-4; no reliable D call. V gave up 4 bases and J gave up 2 bases, with 9 bases separating them. Germline lookup yields CDR1 SGHRS and CDR2 YFSETQ. This CDR3 is 14 amino acids long. CDR3 nucleotide sequence: TGCGCCAGCAGCCCGGAAGGCACTAATGAAAAACTGTTTTTT. Protein: CASSPEGTNEKLFF.

The V and J genes are TRBV29-1 and TRBJ2-5, with D possibly being TRBD2 (7 bases). Deletions cut 5 bases from V and 5 bases from J, with 15 bases between. The CDR3 runs to 13 residues. Germline V CDR1 and CDR2: SQVTM, ANQGSEA. The CDR3 nucleotides are TGCAGCGTTTTTTGGGGGGGCGGGGAGACCCAGTACTTC. This codes for CSVFWGGGETQYF.

This rearrangement joins TRBV27 to TRBJ1-5; weak D call: TRBD1 (6 bases). CDR3 size: 15 residues. V was trimmed by 5 bases and J by 10 bases, leaving 21 bases between them. In germline, CDR1 is MNHEY, CDR2 SMNVEV (reference sequence). CDR3 protein: CASSRTAVLSDPQHF. As DNA, the CDR3 is TGTGCCAGCAGTCGGACAGCCGTATTGTCCGACCCCCAGCATTTT.

This rearrangement joins TRBV4-1 to TRBJ1-2; TRBD1 might be the D (6 bases). Trimming pared 0 bases from V and 3 bases from J, leaving 11 bases between. Germline CDR1 is MGHRA and CDR2 is YSYEKL. The CDR3 spans 15 residues. Here the CDR3 DNA reads TGCGCCAGCAGCCAAGAGTCGCACAGGGACTATGGCTACACCTTC. This sequence encodes CASSQESHRDYGYTF.

The CDR3, as DNA: TGCGCCAGCAGCCAAGTCCCAACCTATGGCTACACCTTC. Residues: CASSQVPTYGYTF. The chain has TRBV4-1 and TRBJ1-2, with D unclear. Germline assignment: CDR1 MGHRA and CDR2 YSYEKL. Deletions cut 1 base from V and 4 bases from J, with 7 bases between. This CDR3 has 13 residues.

J is TRBJ2-1 and V is TRBV5-1; TRBD2 matches 13 bases. The V segment lost 0 bases and the J segment 10 bases; nucleotides outside the gene matches: 4. CDR1 and CDR2 (germline): SGHRS, YFSETQ. The CDR3 consists of 15 residues. The CDR3 DNA reads TGCGCCAGCAGCTTGGCACCGGGACTAGCGGGGGAGCAGTTCTTC. Amino acid sequence: CASSLAPGLAGEQFF.

CDR3 sequence (DNA): TGCGCCAGCAGTGAATCCGGTCCCGCGGCAAAACTGTTTTTT. Translating it yields CASSESGPAAKLFF. The rearrangement joins TRBV10-1 to TRBJ1-4; D is unclear. The V gene's germline CDR1 is WNHNN and CDR2 SYGVQD (reference sequence). This CDR3 has 14 amino acids. The V end was cut by 3 bases, the J end by 10 bases, with 15 bases between.

V gene TRBV20-1 combines with J gene TRBJ2-1; D not resolved. CDR1 and CDR2 from the germline V gene are DFQATT and SNEGSKA (reference sequence). The germline V and J ends were trimmed by 4 bases and 8 bases, with 6 bases remaining between them. This CDR3 has 10 amino acids. CDR3 amino acids: CSAKVDEQFF. CDR3 sequence (DNA): TGCAGTGCTAAGGTCGATGAGCAGTTCTTC.

In its sample, this clone was seen a few times. The chain links TRBV7-2 to TRBJ1-1, with 8 bases fitting TRBD1. J gave up 9 bases and V 6 bases, and 9 bases lay outside the gene matches. The CDR3 totals 13 residues. Germline CDR1 SGHTA, CDR2 FQGNSA. The CDR3 here is CASSRDRQAKAFF. In DNA, the CDR3 is TGTGCCAGCAGTCGGGACAGGCAAGCCAAAGCTTTCTTT.

This clone was detected a few times. The J gene is TRBJ2-7, the V gene TRBV29-1; no definite D call. Trimming left V 3 bases short and J 5 bases short, with 8 bases between. This CDR3 comprises 11 residues. Germline V lookup: CDR1 SQVTM, CDR2 ANQGSEA. The CDR3, as DNA: TGCAGCGTTGAGGTAGTCCACGAGCAGTACTTC. Residues: CSVEVVHEQYF.

V and J are TRBV2 and TRBJ2-6; D remains ambiguous. Looked up from germline, CDR1 is SNHLY and CDR2 is FYNNEI. The CDR3 has 17 residues. The V gene lost 8 bases and the J gene lost 0 bases, with 17 bases spanning the gap. Written as DNA, the CDR3 is TGTGCCAGCGTCCGTTCGGGCCGCAACTCTGGGGCCAACGTCCTGACTTTC. It translates to CASVRSGRNSGANVLTF.

The V and J genes are TRBV29-1 and TRBJ1-1; a possible D gene is TRBD1 (5 bases). There are 13 residues in the CDR3. The ends were cut back, 7 bases at V and 1 base at J, with 13 bases in the middle. Germline V lookup: CDR1 SQVTM, CDR2 ANQGSEA. The CDR3 is CSGFQGSNTEAFF. CDR3 in DNA: TGCAGCGGTTTCCAGGGATCGAACACTGAAGCTTTCTTT.

This clone was seen a few times. The chain is built from TRBV7-2 and TRBJ2-2; D not resolved. Germline-derived CDR1 and CDR2 are SGHTA and FQGNSA. V lost 8 bases to trimming and J lost 4 bases, with 14 bases between them. This CDR3 comprises 14 residues. This chain's CDR3 is CASQRWGSTGELFF. Written as DNA, the CDR3 is TGTGCCAGCCAACGGTGGGGTTCCACCGGGGAGCTGTTTTTT.

The CDR3 protein is CASDRSTRENYGYTF. CDR3 DNA: TGTGCCTCGGACAGATCCACAAGAGAAAACTATGGCTACACCTTC. The chain uses TRBV30 and TRBJ1-2; tentatively, D is TRBD1 (6 bases). This CDR3 region has 15 residues. Germline V lookup: CDR1 GTSNPN, CDR2 SVGIG (reference sequence). V shed 7 bases and J shed 2 bases, with 20 bases lying between them. Combining the CDR3 with reference TRBV30 and TRBJ1-2 gives the whole variable domain SQTIHQWPATLVQPVGSPLSLECTVEGTSNPNLYWYRQAAGRGLQLLFYSVGIGQISSEVPQNLSASRPQDRQFILSSKKLLLSDSGFYLCASDRSTRENYGYTFGSGTRLTVV.

As to this clone: The sample carries other DNA sequences with the same CDR3. V gene TRBV18 combines with J gene TRBJ2-5; D gene uncertain. Germline V CDR1 and CDR2: KGHSH, LQKENI. V was pared by 4 bases and J by 1 base, with 1 base between. The CDR3 is 11 amino acids. CDR3 coding DNA: TGTGCCAGCTCACGCCAAGAGACCCAGTACTTC. It translates to CASSRQETQYF. The variable domain in full, with the rest retrieved from reference TRBV18 and TRBJ2-5, is NAGVMQNPRHLVRRRGQEARLRCSPMKGHSHVYWYRQLPEEGLKFMVYLQKENIIDESGMPKERFSAEFPKEGPSILRIQQVVRGDSAAYFCASSRQETQYFGPGTRLLVL.